The clone carrying this T cell receptor beta chain showed up just once. Sequencing was performed with immunoSEQ multiplex PCR; in TCRdb, only in-frame clones are kept and a portion is missing. In the table there are a few hundred thousand clones, over 80% of which are singletons. The record originates from a study of blood T cell repertoires in COVID-19. Germline CDR1 reads DFQATT; CDR2 reads SNEGSKA (reference sequence). The CDR3 is made up of 11 amino acids. With 6 bases clipped from V and 8 bases from J, the junction kept 6 bases outside the gene matches. The J gene is TRBJ1-1, the V gene TRBV20-1, with 7 bases fitting TRBD1. Sequenced input: peripheral blood. The source is a man aged 30 to 39 who had recovered from COVID-19. CDR3 sequence: CSASPGQEAFF. CDR3 coding DNA: TGCAGTGCATCACCGGGACAGGAAGCTTTCTTT.